This passage covers 15 T cell receptor beta chains from one sample sequenced in a study of blood T cells in healthy people across ages. Next came a second PCR, run for 7 to 11 cycles, which used a sample-barcoded 5' primer along with a J-beta primer mix. TCRdb re-derived calls from the 5' RACE reads in MiXCR, one entry per CDR3 protein. The sample consists of about 570,000 distinct CDR3 sequences, about 28% of them appearing once. This same sample was also part of a study on T cells of mothers and their children.

What was sequenced was blood. Source of these receptors: a boy younger than 10 in good health.

This chain connects TRBV20-1 to TRBJ2-3, with TRBD2 matching 9 bases. This CDR3 has 14 residues. The germline gives CDR1 DFQATT, CDR2 SNEGSKA (reference sequence). The CDR3, as DNA: TGCAGCGCCCGAGCGGGAGGTACGACAGATACGCAGTATTTT. It encodes CSARAGGTTDTQYF.

The V call is TRBV6-5, the J call TRBJ1-2; 12 positions match TRBD1. The germline gives CDR1 MNHEY, CDR2 SVGAGI. The CDR3 contains 16 residues. J lost 6 bases, V lost 0 bases, and 5 bases had no gene match. This CDR3 is CASSYSGGQGANGYTF. The CDR3, as DNA: TGTGCCAGCAGTTACTCGGGGGGACAGGGGGCGAATGGCTACACCTTC.

This chain joins TRBV25-1 and TRBJ1-6; 9 bases map to TRBD1. CDR1 and CDR2 (germline): MGHDK, SYGVNS. V was pared by 6 bases and J by 10 bases, with 13 bases of the junction left unmatched. The CDR3 runs 16 residues. CDR3 sequence reads: CASSRFRDRAGSPLHF. CDR3 nucleotides: TGTGCCAGCAGCCGATTTCGGGACAGGGCGGGGTCACCCCTCCACTTT.

This clonotype has just a few counts. The chain uses TRBV9 and TRBJ1-2; 7 nucleotides agree with TRBD1. This CDR3 spans 15 amino acids. Germline-derived CDR1 and CDR2 are SGDLS and YYNGEE. The V and J ends lost 0 bases and 5 bases, in that order; junction bases with no gene match: 7. The CDR3 loop is CASSVAGQQIYGYTF. CDR3 nucleotides: TGTGCCAGCAGCGTAGCGGGACAGCAGATTTATGGCTACACCTTC.

This clonotype was seen ten or more times. This chain links TRBV6-2 or TRBV6-3 with TRBJ2-1; no reliable D call. The germline gives CDR1 MNHEY, CDR2 SVGEGT. V lost 7 bases and J 8 bases, leaving 9 bases between the germline ends. The length of the CDR3 is 11 residues. This chain's CDR3 is CASTGGDEQFF. CDR3 DNA: TGTGCCAGCACCGGCGGCGATGAGCAGTTCTTC.

This clonotype was picked up a small number of times. The CDR3 loop is CASQRFSGSTDTQYF. The CDR3 DNA reads as TGTGCCAGCCAGAGGTTTAGCGGGAGCACAGATACGCAGTATTTT. The chain links TRBV27 to TRBJ2-3, with 7 bases fitting TRBD2. Per germline, CDR1 MNHEY and CDR2 SMNVEV (reference sequence). Unmatched junction bases numbered 8, after V lost 8 bases and J lost 0 bases. There are 15 residues in the CDR3.

This rearrangement joins TRBV2 to TRBJ1-2; tentative D call: TRBD1 (6 bases). Trimming removed 0 bases from V and 2 bases from J, with 13 bases in between. This CDR3 region has 16 residues. The germline CDR1 and CDR2 sequences are SNHLY and FYNNEI. The CDR3 here is CASSEALEGENYGYTF. In DNA form, the CDR3 reads TGTGCCAGCAGTGAAGCGTTAGAGGGGGAAAACTATGGCTACACCTTC.

This clonotype occurred a few times. The chain combines TRBV7-2 with TRBJ2-5; no clear D. The CDR3 extends over 13 amino acids. Looked up from germline, CDR1 is SGHTA and CDR2 is FQGNSA. V was cut by 6 bases and J by 5 bases, with 13 bases left in between. The CDR3, as DNA: TGTGCCAGCAGTCGTTCTCGGTCGGAGACCCAGTACTTC. Amino acid sequence: CASSRSRSETQYF.

The CDR3 sequence is CASSRDRAAETQYF. The CDR3, as DNA: TGTGCCAGCTCACGGGATCGCGCTGCAGAAACCCAGTACTTC. The gene calls are TRBV18 and TRBJ2-5; D is unresolved. The CDR3 extends over 14 amino acids. V was cut by 4 bases and J by 8 bases, with 17 bases left in between. Germline CDR1 KGHSH, CDR2 LQKENI.

This clonotype was seen only once. This chain connects TRBV12-3 or TRBV12-4 to TRBJ2-7; D unresolved. This CDR3 is built from 11 residues. The V and J ends lost 0 bases and 10 bases respectively, with 7 bases between them. The CDR3 bases are TGTGCCAGCAGTTTAGCGGACCGACAGTACTTC. Translated: CASSLADRQYF.

This chain links TRBV20-1 with TRBJ1-2; 10 nucleotides agree with TRBD1. Germline CDR1 DFQATT, CDR2 SNEGSKA (reference sequence). The V segment lost 6 bases and the J segment 7 bases; nucleotides outside the gene matches: 8. The CDR3 extends over 13 amino acids. The CDR3 loop is CSAEDRGIPGYTF. The CDR3 DNA reads TGCAGTGCCGAGGACAGGGGGATTCCTGGCTACACCTTC.

V and J are TRBV7-2 and TRBJ2-1; TRBD2 matches 16 bases. There are 18 residues in the CDR3. Looked up from germline, CDR1 is SGHTA and CDR2 is FQGNSA. Trimming cost V 3 bases and J 4 bases; bases outside gene matches: 6. This CDR3 is CASSFYAGLAGGYNEQFF. In nucleotides, the CDR3 is TGTGCCAGCAGCTTTTACGCGGGACTAGCGGGAGGGTACAATGAGCAGTTCTTC.

This chain uses TRBV6-1 with TRBJ2-1; maybe TRBD2 (5 bases). Trimming pared 0 bases from V and 4 bases from J, leaving 13 bases between. Germline V lookup: CDR1 MNHNS, CDR2 SASEGT. The CDR3 contains 16 residues. The chain's CDR3 is CASSEAAGRRYNEQFF. The CDR3 DNA reads TGTGCCAGCAGTGAAGCGGCGGGCAGGCGATACAATGAGCAGTTCTTC.

This clonotype appeared a single time. This chain uses TRBV4-2 with TRBJ2-3, with D tentatively TRBD1 (6 bases). The germline V and J ends were trimmed by 7 bases and 1 base, with 18 bases remaining between them. Germline loops: CDR1 LGHNA, CDR2 YNFKEQ. This CDR3 spans 16 amino acids. For the CDR3, the DNA is TGTGCCAGCAACTCAGAGGCAGGGGCCCGCACAGATACGCAGTATTTT. Protein sequence: CASNSEAGARTDTQYF.

This CDR3 is CSVRASTIQYF. The CDR3 bases are TGCAGCGTTAGAGCTTCAACCATTCAGTACTTC. The genes are TRBV29-1 and TRBJ2-4; no reliable D call. CDR3 length: 11 residues. Germline V gene data show CDR1 as SQVTM and CDR2 as ANQGSEA. V gave up 5 bases and J gave up 9 bases, with 11 bases separating them.